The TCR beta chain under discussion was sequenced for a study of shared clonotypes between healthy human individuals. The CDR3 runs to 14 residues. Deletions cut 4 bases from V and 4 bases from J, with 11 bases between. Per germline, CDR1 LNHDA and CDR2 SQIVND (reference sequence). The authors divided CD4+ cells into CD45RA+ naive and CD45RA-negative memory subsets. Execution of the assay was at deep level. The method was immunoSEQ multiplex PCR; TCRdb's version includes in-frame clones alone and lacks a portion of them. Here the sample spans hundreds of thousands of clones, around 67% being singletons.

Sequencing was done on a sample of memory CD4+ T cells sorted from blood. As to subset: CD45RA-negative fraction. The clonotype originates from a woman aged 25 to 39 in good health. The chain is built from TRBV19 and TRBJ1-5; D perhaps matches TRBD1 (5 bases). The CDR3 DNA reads TGTGCCAGTAGTACCCCAGGGAGGAATCAGCCCCAGCATTTT. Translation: CASSTPGRNQPQHF.